Below, one T cell receptor beta chain is given with its context. Only in-frame clones appear in the TCRdb table, and some are missing; sequencing was by immunoSEQ multiplex PCR. The table includes more than 85,000 clones, under 85% detected once. The sample is drawn from a study of blood T cell repertoires in COVID-19. Across the study: In each case, the material was cDNA or gDNA derived from T cells, B-cell-depleted T cells, or PBMCs.

The clonotype was recovered from a man in his 70s with acute or convalescent COVID-19. Sequenced input: peripheral blood.

This chain's CDR3 is CASNPGTGHTEAFF. CDR3 DNA: TGTGCCAGCAACCCTGGGACAGGGCACACTGAAGCTTTCTTT. This chain uses TRBV28 with TRBJ1-1; 9 bases are a match to TRBD1. This CDR3 is built from 14 residues. The germline gives CDR1 MDHEN, CDR2 SYDVKM. Germline trimming cut 7 bases from V and 3 bases from J; bases unmatched to any gene: 6. The entire variable domain, with the rest obtained from reference TRBV28 and TRBJ1-1, is as follows: DVKVTQSSRYLVKRTGEKVFLECVQDMDHENMFWYRQDPGLGLRLIYFSYDVKMKEKGDIPEGYSVSREKKERFSLILESASTNQTSMYLCASNPGTGHTEAFFGQGTRLTVV.